Following are 10 T cell receptor beta chains from one sample sequenced in a study of cytomegalovirus exposure and HLA in healthy donors. The PCR employed 60 Vbeta primers together with 13 Jbeta primers. Sequenced by immunoSEQ multiplex PCR; TCRdb stores in-frame clones only, minus some. The sample gives roughly 140,000 clones, 70% to 80% of which show up once; under 8% is in the top ten. What was sequenced was PBMCs. These receptors were collected from a man aged 50 or older in good health and CMV-seropositive.

The chain uses TRBV10-2 and TRBJ1-2, with D tentatively TRBD1 (5 bases). The CDR3 spans 14 residues. V was shortened by 5 bases and J by 6 bases, with 16 bases between the two germline ends. Germline V gene data show CDR1 as WSHSY and CDR2 as SAAADI. For the CDR3, the DNA is TGCGCCAGCAGTCCGAGGGGCGGGATGGATGGCTACACCTTC. Amino acids: CASSPRGGMDGYTF.

This chain uses TRBV19 with TRBJ1-5, with D possibly being TRBD1 (6 bases). The CDR3 consists of 13 residues. V gave up 3 bases and J gave up 7 bases, with 10 bases separating them. Germline V gene sequence: CDR1 LNHDA, CDR2 SQIVND (reference sequence). Written as DNA, the CDR3 is TGTGCCAGTAGTATCGGGGGGGGCCAGCCCCAGCATTTT. Protein sequence: CASSIGGGQPQHF.

The chain has TRBV7-9 and TRBJ2-3; 9 nucleotides agree with TRBD2. J lost 5 bases, V lost 4 bases, and 7 bases had no gene match. The CDR3 spans 15 residues. Germline loops: CDR1 SEHNR, CDR2 FQNEAQ (reference sequence). CDR3 in amino acids: CASSSRVSGRDTQYF. Written as DNA, the CDR3 is TGTGCCAGCAGCTCCCGGGTTAGCGGGAGAGATACGCAGTATTTT.

The chain uses TRBV5-8 and TRBJ2-4, with TRBD1 matching over 7 bases. V trimming: 1 base; J trimming: 4 bases; junction bases outside the gene matches: 2. The CDR3 spans 14 residues. Germline loops: CDR1 SGHTS, CDR2 YDEGEE. CDR3 loop: CASSLLQGKNIQYF. The CDR3 DNA reads TGTGCCAGCAGCTTGTTACAGGGGAAAAACATTCAGTACTTC.

This clone was found once. V is TRBV7-9 and J is TRBJ1-5, with 8 bases matching TRBD1. Germline trimming cut 4 bases from V and 2 bases from J; bases unmatched to any gene: 10. Germline values: CDR1 SEHNR, CDR2 FQNEAQ (reference sequence). The CDR3 is made up of 17 amino acids. Here the CDR3 reads CASSSRTGWVGNQPQHF. The CDR3 coding sequence is TGTGCCAGCAGCTCACGGACAGGGTGGGTCGGCAATCAGCCCCAGCATTTT.

V usage is TRBV5-4 and J usage is TRBJ2-2, with a weak D call TRBD1 (5 bases). Germline CDR1 and CDR2: SGHNT and YYREEE (reference sequence). The V end lost 4 bases, the J end lost 1 base, and 11 bases lay between the germline ends. The CDR3 runs to 15 residues. CDR3 residues: CASSLMTENTGELFF. The DNA of the CDR3 is TGTGCCAGCAGCCTGATGACAGAGAACACCGGGGAGCTGTTTTTT. The variable domain in full, completed from reference TRBV5-4 and TRBJ2-2, reads ETGVTQSPTHLIKTRGQQVTLRCSSQSGHNTVSWYQQALGQGPQFIFQYYREEENGRGNFPPRFSGLQFPNYSSELNVNALELDDSALYLCASSLMTENTGELFFGEGSRLTVL.

The gene calls are TRBV2 and TRBJ2-3, with D tentatively TRBD1 (6 bases). Trimming left V 9 bases short and J 1 base short, with 14 bases between. The CDR3 extends over 14 amino acids. The germline gives CDR1 SNHLY, CDR2 FYNNEI. This CDR3 reads CASSQGSGTDTQYF. CDR3 nucleotides: TGTGCCAGTTCACAGGGTTCGGGCACAGATACGCAGTATTTT.

The V call is TRBV7-9, the J call TRBJ2-4, with TRBD2 matching 8 bases. Germline V CDR1 and CDR2: SEHNR, FQNEAQ (reference sequence). Trimming removed 5 bases from V and 0 bases from J; junction bases left unmatched: 6. The CDR3 is 16 residues long. The CDR3 sequence: CASSPSGGVAKNIQYF. The DNA of the CDR3 is TGTGCCAGCAGCCCCAGCGGGGGTGTAGCCAAAAACATTCAGTACTTC. Complete variable domain (other parts from reference TRBV7-9 and TRBJ2-4): DTGVSQNPRHKITKRGQNVTFRCDPISEHNRLYWYRQTLGQGPEFLTYFQNEAQLEKSRLLSDRFSAERPKGSFSTLEIQRTEQGDSAMYLCASSPSGGVAKNIQYFGAGTRLSVL.

This rearrangement joins TRBV6-5 to TRBJ2-5; TRBD1 might be the D (5 bases). The CDR3 extends over 14 amino acids. The germline V gene encodes CDR1 MNHEY and CDR2 SVGAGI. Trimming shortened V by 5 bases and J by 1 base, and 11 bases separated the two germline ends. In nucleotides, the CDR3 is TGTGCCAGCAGTACACAGACAGCCCAAGAGACCCAGTACTTC. Translating gives CASSTQTAQETQYF.

This clone is a singleton in its sample. The rearrangement uses TRBV5-5 and TRBJ2-7, with TRBD1 matching 7 bases. This CDR3 contains 13 residues. Looked up from germline, CDR1 is SGHKS and CDR2 is YYEKEE (reference sequence). V shed 0 bases and J 6 bases; nucleotides not matched to a gene: 3. CDR3 coding DNA: TGTGCCAGCAGCTTGGTAGGGGGCGGCGAGCAGTACTTC. Protein: CASSLVGGGEQYF.